Sequencing of this TCR beta chain was carried out in a study of spatial heterogeneity in lung cancer. Study in general: Detection of beta-chain sequences consistently exceeded that of alpha-chain sequences. Tumor-region counts of TCR transcripts tracked strongly with a T cell module score from matched bulk RNA-seq.

Time point meaning: sample taken at primary tumor resection. Sequencing of whole RNA from tumor, nontumor lung or frozen PBMC involved no sorting. General observations from the study: Higher tumor mutation counts went along with higher counts of expanded intratumoral alpha and beta TCRs.

This CDR3 is 15 amino acids long. The germline V and J ends were trimmed by 5 bases and 5 bases, with 16 bases remaining between them. This clonotype was found many times. Its antigen remains unknown. MiXCR, applied by TCRdb to the 5' RACE reads, yields one record per CDR3 protein. The sample shows 100,000 to 110,000 distinct CDR3 sequences, approximately 4% of them seen only once. This clonotype was obtained from a male donor with early-stage non-small cell lung cancer. The chain joins TRBV12-3 or TRBV12-4 to TRBJ2-4; the D gene is possibly TRBD2 (6 bases). This material consisted of lung tumor tissue, taken at surgery. CDR3 nucleotide sequence: TGTGCCAGCAGTCGGGACTCGCGTACCCAAAACATTCAGTACTTC. Amino acids: CASSRDSRTQNIQYF.